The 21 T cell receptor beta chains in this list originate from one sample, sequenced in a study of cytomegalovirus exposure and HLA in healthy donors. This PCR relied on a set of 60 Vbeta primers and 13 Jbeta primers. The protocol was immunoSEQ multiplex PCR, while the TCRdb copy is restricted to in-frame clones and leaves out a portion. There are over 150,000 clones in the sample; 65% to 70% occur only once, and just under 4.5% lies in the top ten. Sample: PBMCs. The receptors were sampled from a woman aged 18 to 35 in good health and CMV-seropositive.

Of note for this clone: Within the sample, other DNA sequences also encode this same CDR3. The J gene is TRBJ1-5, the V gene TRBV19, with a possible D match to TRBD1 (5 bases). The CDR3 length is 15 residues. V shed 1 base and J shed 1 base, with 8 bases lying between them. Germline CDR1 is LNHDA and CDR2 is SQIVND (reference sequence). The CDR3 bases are TGTGCCAGTAGTATAGGTACAGGCAGCAATCAGCCCCAGCATTTT. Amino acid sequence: CASSIGTGSNQPQHF.

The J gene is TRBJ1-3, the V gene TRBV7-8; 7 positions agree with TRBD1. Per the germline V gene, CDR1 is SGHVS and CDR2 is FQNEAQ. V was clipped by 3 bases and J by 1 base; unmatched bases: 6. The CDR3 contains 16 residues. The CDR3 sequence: CASSFTGVGSGNTIYF. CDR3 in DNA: TGTGCCAGCAGCTTCACAGGGGTTGGTTCTGGAAACACCATATATTTT.

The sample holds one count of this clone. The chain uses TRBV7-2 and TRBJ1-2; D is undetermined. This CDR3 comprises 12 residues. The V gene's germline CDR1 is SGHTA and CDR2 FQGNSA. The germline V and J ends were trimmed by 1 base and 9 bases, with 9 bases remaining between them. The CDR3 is CASSLVTVRYTF. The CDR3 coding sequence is TGTGCCAGCAGCTTAGTCACAGTCCGCTACACCTTC.

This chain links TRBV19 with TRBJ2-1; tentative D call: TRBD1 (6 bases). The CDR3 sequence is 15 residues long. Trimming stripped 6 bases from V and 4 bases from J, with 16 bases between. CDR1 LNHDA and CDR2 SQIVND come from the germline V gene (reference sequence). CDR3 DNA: TGTGCCAGTAGCCTTTGGGGGCAGGGATACAATGAGCAGTTCTTC. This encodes CASSLWGQGYNEQFF.

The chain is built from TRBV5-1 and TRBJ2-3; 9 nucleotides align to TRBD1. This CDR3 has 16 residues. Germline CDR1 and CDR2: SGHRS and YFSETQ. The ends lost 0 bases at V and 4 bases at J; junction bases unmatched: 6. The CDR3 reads CASSLGDRVDADTQYF. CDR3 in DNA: TGCGCCAGCAGCTTGGGGGACAGGGTAGACGCAGATACGCAGTATTTT.

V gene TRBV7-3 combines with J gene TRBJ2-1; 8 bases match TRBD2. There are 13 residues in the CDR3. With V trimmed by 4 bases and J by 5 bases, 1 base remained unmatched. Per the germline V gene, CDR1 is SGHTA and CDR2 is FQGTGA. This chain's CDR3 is CASSSLADNEQFF. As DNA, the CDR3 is TGTGCCAGCAGCTCACTAGCGGACAATGAGCAGTTCTTC.

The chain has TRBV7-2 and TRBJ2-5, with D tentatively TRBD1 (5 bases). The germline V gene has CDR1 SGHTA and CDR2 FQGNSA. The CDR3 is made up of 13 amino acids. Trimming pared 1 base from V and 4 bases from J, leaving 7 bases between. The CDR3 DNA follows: TGTGCCAGCAGCTTAGTAGGGGTAGAGACCCAGTACTTC. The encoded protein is CASSLVGVETQYF. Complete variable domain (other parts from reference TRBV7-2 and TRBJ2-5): GAGVSQSPSNKVTEKGKDVELRCDPISGHTALYWYRQSLGQGLEFLIYFQGNSAPDKSGLPSDRFSAERTGGSVSTLTIQRTQQEDSAVYLCASSLVGVETQYFGPGTRLLVL.

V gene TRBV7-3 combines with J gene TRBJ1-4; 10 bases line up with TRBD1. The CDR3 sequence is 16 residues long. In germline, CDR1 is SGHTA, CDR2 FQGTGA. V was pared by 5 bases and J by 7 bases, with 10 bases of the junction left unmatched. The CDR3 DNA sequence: TGTGCCAGCAGCCTGGGGGACAGGGGTTTAGGTGAAAAACTGTTTTTT. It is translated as CASSLGDRGLGEKLFF.

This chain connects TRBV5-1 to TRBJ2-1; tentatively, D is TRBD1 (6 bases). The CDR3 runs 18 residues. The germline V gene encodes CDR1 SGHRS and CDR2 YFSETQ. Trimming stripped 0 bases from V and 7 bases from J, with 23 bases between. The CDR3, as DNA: TGCGCCAGCAGCTTGGCTAGAGGGACAACAGGCTTACTAAATGAGCAGTTCTTC. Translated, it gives CASSLARGTTGLLNEQFF. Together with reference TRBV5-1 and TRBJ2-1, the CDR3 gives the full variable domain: KAGVTQTPRYLIKTRGQQVTLSCSPISGHRSVSWYQQTPGQGLQFLFEYFSETQRNKGNFPGRFSGRQFSNSRSEMNVSTLELGDSALYLCASSLARGTTGLLNEQFFGPGTRLTVL.

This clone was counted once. This chain's CDR3 is CASRQWTSQNEQFF. As DNA, the CDR3 is TGTGCCAGCAGGCAATGGACTAGCCAGAATGAGCAGTTCTTC. J is TRBJ2-1 and V is TRBV6-6; 8 nucleotides match TRBD2. The J segment lost 7 bases and the V segment lost 6 bases, leaving 8 bases of the junction unmatched. The CDR3 has 14 amino acids. The germline V gene has CDR1 MNHNY and CDR2 SVGAGI (reference sequence).

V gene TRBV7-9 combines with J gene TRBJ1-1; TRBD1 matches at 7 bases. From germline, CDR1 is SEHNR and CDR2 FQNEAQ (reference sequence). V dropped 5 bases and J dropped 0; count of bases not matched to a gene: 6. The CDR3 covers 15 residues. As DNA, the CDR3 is TGTGCCAGCAGCCCGGAGGGGGCCCTGAACACTGAAGCTTTCTTT. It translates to CASSPEGALNTEAFF.

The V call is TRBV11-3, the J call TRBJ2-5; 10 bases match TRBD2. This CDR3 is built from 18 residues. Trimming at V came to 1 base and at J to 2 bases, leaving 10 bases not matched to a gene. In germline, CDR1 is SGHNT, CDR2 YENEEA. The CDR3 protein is CASSLGGLAGDPQETQYF. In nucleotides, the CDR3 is TGTGCCAGCAGCTTAGGGGGGCTAGCGGGGGATCCACAAGAGACCCAGTACTTC.

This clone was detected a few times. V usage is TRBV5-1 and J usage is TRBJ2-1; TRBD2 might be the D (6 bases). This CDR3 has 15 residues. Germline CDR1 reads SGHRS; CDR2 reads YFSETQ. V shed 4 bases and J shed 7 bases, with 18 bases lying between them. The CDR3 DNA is TGCGCCAGCAGCCTTGTCCCGGGACTCGGGAATGAGCAGTTCTTC. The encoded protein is CASSLVPGLGNEQFF.

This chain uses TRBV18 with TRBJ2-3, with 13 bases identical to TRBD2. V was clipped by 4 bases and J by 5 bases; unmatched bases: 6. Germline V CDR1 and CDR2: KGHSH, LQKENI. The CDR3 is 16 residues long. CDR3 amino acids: CASSHRTSGSGDTQYF. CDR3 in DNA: TGTGCCAGCTCACATAGGACTAGCGGGAGTGGAGATACGCAGTATTTT.

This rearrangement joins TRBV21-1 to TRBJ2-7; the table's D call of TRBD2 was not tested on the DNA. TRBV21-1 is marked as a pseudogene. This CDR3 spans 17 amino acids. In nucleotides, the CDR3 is TGTGCCAGCAGCGCACCCAGACGGGGGAGGGCCCCCTACGAGCAGTACTTC. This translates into CASSAPRRGRAPYEQYF.

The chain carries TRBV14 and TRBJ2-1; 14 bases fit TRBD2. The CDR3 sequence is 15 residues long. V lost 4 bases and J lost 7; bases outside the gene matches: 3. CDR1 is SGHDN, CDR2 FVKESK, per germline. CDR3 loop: CASSLGLAGGNEQFF. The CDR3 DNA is TGTGCCAGCAGCCTCGGACTAGCGGGAGGTAATGAGCAGTTCTTC.

Here the CDR3 DNA reads TGTGCCAGCAGCTTGGGACTAGCGGGGCAAACCGGGGAGCTGTTTTTT. Protein product: CASSLGLAGQTGELFF. This chain connects TRBV9 to TRBJ2-2; TRBD2 aligns across 13 bases. CDR3 length: 16 amino acids. Trimming removed 4 bases from V and 5 bases from J; junction bases left unmatched: 5. Germline-derived CDR1 and CDR2 are SGDLS and YYNGEE.

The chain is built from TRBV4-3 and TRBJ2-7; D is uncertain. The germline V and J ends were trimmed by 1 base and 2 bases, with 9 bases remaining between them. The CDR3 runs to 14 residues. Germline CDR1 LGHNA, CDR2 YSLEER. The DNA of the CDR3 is TGCGCCAGCAGCCAAGTCCGTAGTACCTACGAGCAGTACTTC. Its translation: CASSQVRSTYEQYF.

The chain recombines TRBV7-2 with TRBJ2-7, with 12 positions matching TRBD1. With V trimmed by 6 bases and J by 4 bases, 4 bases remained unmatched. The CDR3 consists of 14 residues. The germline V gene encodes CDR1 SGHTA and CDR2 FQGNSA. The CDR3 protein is CASSVGQGAYEQYF. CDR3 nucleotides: TGTGCCAGCAGTGTGGGACAGGGGGCGTACGAGCAGTACTTC.

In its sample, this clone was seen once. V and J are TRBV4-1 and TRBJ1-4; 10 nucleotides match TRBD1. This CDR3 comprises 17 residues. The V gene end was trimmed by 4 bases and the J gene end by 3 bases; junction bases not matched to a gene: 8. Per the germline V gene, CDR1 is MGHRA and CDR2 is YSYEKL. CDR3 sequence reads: CASSPRDRGESNEKLFF. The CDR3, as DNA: TGCGCCAGCAGCCCGCGGGACAGGGGAGAATCTAATGAAAAACTGTTTTTT.

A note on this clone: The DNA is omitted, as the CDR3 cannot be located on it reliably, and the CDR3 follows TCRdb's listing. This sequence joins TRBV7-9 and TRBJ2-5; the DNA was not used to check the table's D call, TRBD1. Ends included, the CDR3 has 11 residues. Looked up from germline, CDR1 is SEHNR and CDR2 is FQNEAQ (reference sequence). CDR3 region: CASSLVGRGNF.